This T cell receptor (beta chain) originates from a study of blood T cell repertoires in COVID-19. Overall study context: Collection of acute and convalescent COVID-19 samples took place in the United States, Italy and Spain. T cells, B-cell-depleted T cells, or PBMCs provided the cDNA or gDNA that served as material.

This table comes from immunoSEQ multiplex PCR, and its TCRdb copy is limited to in-frame clones, with some not included. The data hold 140,000 to 150,000 clones, with about 80% observed a single time. Sequenced material: peripheral blood. This clonotype originated in an older man who had recovered from COVID-19.

CDR3 protein: CARSLLAGGYNEQFF. The CDR3 bases are TGTGCCAGAAGCTTACTAGCGGGAGGGTACAATGAGCAGTTCTTC. The chain joins TRBV5-3 to TRBJ2-1; 13 positions agree with TRBD2. TRBV5-3 is an ORF, with its function uncertain. The CDR3 spans 15 residues. The V gene end was trimmed by 2 bases and the J gene end by 4 bases; junction bases not matched to a gene: 0.